The 15 T cell receptor beta chains reported below all come from one sample, sequenced in a study of OX40 agonist ivuxolimab in advanced cancers. Data came from immunoSEQ multiplex PCR; TCRdb stores just in-frame clones and leaves some out. Of 95,000 to 150,000 clones detected, 85% to 95% appear once; the ten largest clones hold approximately 0.15%. This material consisted of CD4+ or CD8+ T cells sorted from blood, taken in a trial of the OX40 agonist ivuxolimab. The receptors were gathered from an adult with an advanced solid tumor such as melanoma, head and neck, liver or kidney cancer.

The CDR3 protein is CASSPQVRFTEAFF. The CDR3 bases are TGTGCCAGCAGCCCTCAGGTTCGTTTTACTGAAGCTTTCTTT. V and J are TRBV2 and TRBJ1-1; D remains unclear. The V end lost 6 bases, the J end lost 5 bases, and 16 bases lay between the germline ends. Germline CDR1 reads SNHLY; CDR2 reads FYNNEI. CDR3 length: 14 amino acids.

The table lists this clone with a count of one. J is TRBJ2-2 and V is TRBV2; tentatively, D is TRBD1 (6 bases). The CDR3 has 15 residues. Germline values: CDR1 SNHLY, CDR2 FYNNEI. V shed 3 bases and J shed 0 bases, with 8 bases lying between them. In nucleotides, the CDR3 is TGTGCCAGCAGTGATGGGGGCACGAACACCGGGGAGCTGTTTTTT. This codes for CASSDGGTNTGELFF. Using reference TRBV2 and TRBJ2-2 for the parts outside the CDR3, the full variable domain is EPEVTQTPSHQVTQMGQEVILRCVPISNHLYFYWYRQILGQKVEFLVSFYNNEISEKSEIFDDQFSVERPDGSNFTLKIRSTKLEDSAMYFCASSDGGTNTGELFFGEGSRLTVL.

This chain uses TRBV28 with TRBJ1-2, with 8 bases lining up with TRBD1. The CDR3 consists of 12 residues. The junction had 6 bases not matched to a gene; V was cut back by 7 bases and J by 8 bases. The V gene's germline CDR1 is MDHEN and CDR2 SYDVKM. CDR3 sequence: CASISGGLGYTF. The CDR3 DNA is TGTGCCAGCATCTCAGGGGGCTTAGGCTACACCTTC.

This chain joins TRBV7-2 and TRBJ2-4; 8 bases are a match to TRBD2. Trimming at V came to 4 bases and at J to 11 bases, leaving 10 bases not matched to a gene. Germline assignment: CDR1 SGHTA and CDR2 FQGNSA. The CDR3 loop spans 14 amino acids. CDR3 region: CASSSPGGSPVQYF. The CDR3 coding sequence is TGTGCCAGCAGCTCGCCGGGGGGGAGCCCAGTTCAGTACTTC.

The chain combines TRBV19 with TRBJ1-2; 7 bases match TRBD1. The length of the CDR3 is 15 residues. The germline CDR1 and CDR2 sequences are LNHDA and SQIVND (reference sequence). V shed 3 bases, J shed 4 bases, and the junction held 8 bases outside the gene matches. The CDR3 DNA reads as TGTGCCAGTAGTATCCTTGGACAGGAGGGCTATGGCTACACCTTC. It codes for CASSILGQEGYGYTF.

The J gene is TRBJ2-1, the V gene TRBV7-9; 11 bases are shared with TRBD2. The V and J ends lost 4 bases and 7 bases, in that order; junction bases with no gene match: 9. The CDR3 consists of 16 residues. Germline assignment: CDR1 SEHNR and CDR2 FQNEAQ (reference sequence). The CDR3 sequence is CASSSRLAGGSNEQFF. Written as DNA, the CDR3 is TGTGCCAGCAGCTCGCGGCTAGCGGGAGGTTCGAATGAGCAGTTCTTC.

This clone was observed once. The chain couples TRBV19 to TRBJ2-6; D may be TRBD2 (5 bases). V lost 6 bases and J 1 base, leaving 10 bases between the germline ends. CDR3 size: 15 residues. Germline lookup yields CDR1 LNHDA and CDR2 SQIVND (reference sequence). The CDR3 reads CASRPRGSGANVLTF. DNA of the CDR3: TGTGCCAGTAGGCCTCGGGGTTCTGGGGCCAACGTCCTGACTTTC.

The chain uses TRBV5-6 and TRBJ1-2; D gene unclear. Trimming pared 1 base from V and 6 bases from J, leaving 10 bases between. Looked up from germline, CDR1 is SGHDT and CDR2 is YYEEEE. The CDR3 consists of 13 residues. The CDR3 protein is CASSLSGVDGYTF. CDR3 sequence (DNA): TGTGCCAGCAGCTTGTCCGGGGTAGATGGCTACACCTTC.

This clone was counted once. The chain combines TRBV5-1 with TRBJ2-5; D possibly corresponds to TRBD1 (5 bases). The CDR3 length is 14 residues. Trimming removed 0 bases from V and 11 bases from J, with 17 bases in between. Germline V lookup: CDR1 SGHRS, CDR2 YFSETQ. The CDR3 spells CASSLVPSLQEQYF. The CDR3 DNA reads as TGCGCCAGCAGCTTGGTCCCCTCCCTACAGGAGCAGTACTTC.

This clone was found once. V usage is TRBV6-1 and J usage is TRBJ1-5; TRBD1 might be the D (5 bases). The germline V and J ends were trimmed by 8 bases and 2 bases, with 10 bases remaining between them. In germline, CDR1 is MNHNS, CDR2 SASEGT. This CDR3 comprises 13 residues. The CDR3 region has the DNA TGTGCCAGCCTCCGAGGGGGCAATCAGCCCCAGCATTTT. As protein: CASLRGGNQPQHF.

J is TRBJ2-3 and V is TRBV5-4, with D possibly being TRBD1 or TRBD2 (5 bases each). This CDR3 region has 14 residues. In germline, CDR1 is SGHNT, CDR2 YYREEE (reference sequence). Trimming took off 4 bases at V and 2 bases at J, with 11 bases between the two ends. The CDR3 coding sequence is TGTGCCAGCAGCCGTGGGACCGCCACAGATACGCAGTATTTT. Protein: CASSRGTATDTQYF.

The gene calls are TRBV19 and TRBJ1-5; possible D gene TRBD1, 6 bases. This CDR3 spans 13 amino acids. V dropped 5 bases and J dropped 7 bases, with 12 bases sitting between them. CDR1 and CDR2 (germline): LNHDA, SQIVND (reference sequence). In DNA, the CDR3 is TGTGCCAGTAGTCTACAGGGTTTACAGCCCCAGCATTTT. Amino acid sequence: CASSLQGLQPQHF.

In this sample, this clone turned up a few times. Here the CDR3 reads CASSILGKHEQYF. The CDR3 DNA reads as TGTGCCAGTAGTATCCTGGGGAAACACGAGCAGTACTTC. The gene calls are TRBV19 and TRBJ2-7; D not resolved. The CDR3 sequence is 13 residues long. Trimming cost V 3 bases and J 5 bases, with 11 bases left between them. Per the germline V gene, CDR1 is LNHDA and CDR2 is SQIVND (reference sequence).

This clone showed up just once. V usage is TRBV11-3 and J usage is TRBJ2-1; D perhaps matches TRBD2 (6 bases). V lost 1 base and J lost 5, with 12 bases in between. The CDR3 covers 15 residues. CDR1 SGHNT and CDR2 YENEEA come from the germline V gene. The CDR3 DNA follows: TGTGCCAGCAGCTTAGTCGGGGGTCCCGACAATGAGCAGTTCTTC. It translates to CASSLVGGPDNEQFF.

This clone appeared a single time. The V gene is TRBV6-5, the J gene TRBJ1-1; 8 bases map to TRBD1. This CDR3 has 11 residues. In germline, CDR1 is MNHEY, CDR2 SVGAGI. V lost 6 bases and J lost 8; bases outside the gene matches: 2. CDR3 DNA: TGTGCCAGCAGCCGGGACAGGGAAGCTTTCTTT. Amino acids: CASSRDREAFF.